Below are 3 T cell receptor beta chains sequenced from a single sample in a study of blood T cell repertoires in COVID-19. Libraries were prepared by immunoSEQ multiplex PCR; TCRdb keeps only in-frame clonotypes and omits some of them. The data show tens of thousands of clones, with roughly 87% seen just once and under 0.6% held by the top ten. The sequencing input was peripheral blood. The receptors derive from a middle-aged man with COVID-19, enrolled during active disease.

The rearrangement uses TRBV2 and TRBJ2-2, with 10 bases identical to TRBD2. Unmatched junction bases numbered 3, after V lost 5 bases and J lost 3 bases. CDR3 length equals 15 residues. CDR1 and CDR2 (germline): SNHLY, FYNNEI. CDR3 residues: CASSILAGDTGELFF. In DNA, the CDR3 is TGTGCCAGCAGTATTCTAGCGGGAGACACCGGGGAGCTGTTTTTT.

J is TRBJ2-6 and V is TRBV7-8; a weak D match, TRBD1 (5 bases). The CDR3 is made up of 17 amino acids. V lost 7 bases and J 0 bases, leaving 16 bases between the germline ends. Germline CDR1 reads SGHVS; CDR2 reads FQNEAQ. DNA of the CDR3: TGTGCCAGCATCCTTAGGGGCAGGTTCTCTGGGGCCAACGTCCTGACTTTC. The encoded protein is CASILRGRFSGANVLTF.

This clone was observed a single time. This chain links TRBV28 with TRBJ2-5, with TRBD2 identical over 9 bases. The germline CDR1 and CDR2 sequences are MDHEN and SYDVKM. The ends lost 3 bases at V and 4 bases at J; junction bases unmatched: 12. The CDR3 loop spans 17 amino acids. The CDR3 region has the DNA TGTGCCAGCAGTTTCCCCCGTCAGCGGGGGGAACGAGAGACCCAGTACTTC. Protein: CASSFPRQRGERETQYF.